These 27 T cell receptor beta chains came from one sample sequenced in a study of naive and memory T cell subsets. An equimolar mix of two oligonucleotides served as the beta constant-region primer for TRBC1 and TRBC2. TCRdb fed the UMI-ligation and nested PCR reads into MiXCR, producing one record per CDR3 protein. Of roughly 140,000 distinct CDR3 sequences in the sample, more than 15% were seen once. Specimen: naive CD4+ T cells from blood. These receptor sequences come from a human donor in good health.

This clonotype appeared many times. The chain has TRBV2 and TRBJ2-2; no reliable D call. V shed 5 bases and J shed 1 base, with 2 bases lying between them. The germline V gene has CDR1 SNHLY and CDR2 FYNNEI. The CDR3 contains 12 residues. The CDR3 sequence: CASSLNTGELFF. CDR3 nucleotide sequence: TGTGCCAGCAGTTTGAACACCGGGGAGCTGTTTTTT.

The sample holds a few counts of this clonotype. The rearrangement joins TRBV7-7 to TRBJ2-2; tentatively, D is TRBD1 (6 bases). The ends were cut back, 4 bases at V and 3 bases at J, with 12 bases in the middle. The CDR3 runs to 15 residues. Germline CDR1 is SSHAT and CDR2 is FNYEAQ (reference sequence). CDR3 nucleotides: TGTGCCAGCAGCTACAGGGTTGGGGACACCGGGGAGCTGTTTTTT. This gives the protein CASSYRVGDTGELFF.

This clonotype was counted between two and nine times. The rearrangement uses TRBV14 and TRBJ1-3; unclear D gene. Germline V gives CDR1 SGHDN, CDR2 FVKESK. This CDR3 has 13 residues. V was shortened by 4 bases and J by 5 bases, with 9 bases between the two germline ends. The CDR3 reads CASSPDIRNTIYF. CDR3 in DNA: TGTGCCAGCAGCCCCGACATCCGAAACACCATATATTTT.

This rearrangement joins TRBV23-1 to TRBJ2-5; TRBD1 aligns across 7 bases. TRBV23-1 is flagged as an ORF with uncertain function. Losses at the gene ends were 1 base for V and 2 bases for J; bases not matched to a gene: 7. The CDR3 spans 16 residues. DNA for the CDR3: TGCGCCAGCAGTCAATTGAACAGGGGACCGCAAGAGACCCAGTACTTC. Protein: CASSQLNRGPQETQYF.

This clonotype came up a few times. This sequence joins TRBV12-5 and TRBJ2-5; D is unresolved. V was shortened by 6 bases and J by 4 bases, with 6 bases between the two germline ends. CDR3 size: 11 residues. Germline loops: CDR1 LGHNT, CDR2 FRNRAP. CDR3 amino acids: CASGRGETQYF. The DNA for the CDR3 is TGTGCTAGTGGCCGAGGAGAGACCCAGTACTTC.

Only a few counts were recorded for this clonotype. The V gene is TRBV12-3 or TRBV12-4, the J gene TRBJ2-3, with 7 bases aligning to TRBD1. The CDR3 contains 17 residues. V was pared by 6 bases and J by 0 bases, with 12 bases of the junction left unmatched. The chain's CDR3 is CASRPSLGQESTDTQYF. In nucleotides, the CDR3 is TGTGCCAGCAGACCCTCCCTTGGACAGGAAAGCACAGATACGCAGTATTTT.

The DNA for the CDR3 is TGCAGTGCCCCGGAACGCACCATATATTTT. Translation: CSAPERTIYF. The chain combines TRBV20-1 with TRBJ1-3; D is unresolved. This CDR3 contains 10 residues. CDR1 and CDR2 (germline): DFQATT, SNEGSKA (reference sequence). V was trimmed by 6 bases and J by 9 bases, leaving 9 bases between them.

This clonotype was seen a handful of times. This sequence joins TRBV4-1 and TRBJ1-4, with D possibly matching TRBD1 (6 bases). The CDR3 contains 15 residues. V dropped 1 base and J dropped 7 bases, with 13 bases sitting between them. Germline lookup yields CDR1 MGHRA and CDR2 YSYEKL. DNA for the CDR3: TGCGCCAGCAGCCAAGGAGGCCAGGGGTCTGAAAAACTGTTTTTT. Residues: CASSQGGQGSEKLFF.

CDR3 nucleotide sequence: TGTGCCAGCAGCCCGACAGACCCCAGCACAGATACGCAGTATTTT. Translating gives CASSPTDPSTDTQYF. J is TRBJ2-3 and V is TRBV5-4, with a possible D match to TRBD1 (5 bases). This CDR3 has 15 residues. V lost 4 bases, J lost 0 bases, and 12 bases lay in between. From germline, CDR1 is SGHNT and CDR2 YYREEE (reference sequence).

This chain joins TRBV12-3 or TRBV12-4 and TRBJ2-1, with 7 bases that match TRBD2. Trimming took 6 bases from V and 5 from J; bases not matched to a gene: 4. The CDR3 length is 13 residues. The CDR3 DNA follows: TGTGCCAGCAGCATAGCGGGTAACAATGAGCAGTTCTTC. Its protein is CASSIAGNNEQFF.

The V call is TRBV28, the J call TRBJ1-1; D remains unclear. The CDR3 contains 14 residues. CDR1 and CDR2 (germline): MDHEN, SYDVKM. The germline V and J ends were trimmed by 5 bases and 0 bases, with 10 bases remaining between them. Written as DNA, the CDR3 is TGTGCCAGCAGTATACAGAGGATGAACACTGAAGCTTTCTTT. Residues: CASSIQRMNTEAFF.

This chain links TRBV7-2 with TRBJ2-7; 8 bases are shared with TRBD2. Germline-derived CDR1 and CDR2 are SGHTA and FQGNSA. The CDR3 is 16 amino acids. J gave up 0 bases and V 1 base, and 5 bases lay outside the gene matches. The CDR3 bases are TGTGCCAGCAGCTTAGATGGTAGCGGGAACTCCTACGAGCAGTACTTC. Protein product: CASSLDGSGNSYEQYF.

CDR3 protein: CSASRLAKADTQYF. The CDR3 DNA sequence: TGCAGTGCTAGTCGACTAGCGAAAGCAGATACGCAGTATTTT. The rearrangement uses TRBV20-1 and TRBJ2-3, with 8 bases aligning to TRBD2. Trimming cost V 3 bases and J 4 bases; bases outside gene matches: 6. The CDR3 covers 14 residues. Per the germline V gene, CDR1 is DFQATT and CDR2 is SNEGSKA (reference sequence).

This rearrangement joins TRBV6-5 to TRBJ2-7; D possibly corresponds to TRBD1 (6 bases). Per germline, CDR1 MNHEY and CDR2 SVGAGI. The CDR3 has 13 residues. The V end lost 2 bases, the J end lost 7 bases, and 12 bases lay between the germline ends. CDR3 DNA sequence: TGTGCCAGCAGTTACATTGCAGGGGAAGAGCAGTACTTC. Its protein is CASSYIAGEEQYF.

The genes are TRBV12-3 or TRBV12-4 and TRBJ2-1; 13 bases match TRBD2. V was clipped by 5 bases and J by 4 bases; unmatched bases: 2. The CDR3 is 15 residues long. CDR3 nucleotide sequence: TGTGCCAGCAGTACACTAGCGGGAGGGTACAATGAGCAGTTCTTC. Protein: CASSTLAGGYNEQFF.

CDR3 in amino acids: CASRTTGTSGSEQYF. CDR3 coding DNA: TGTGCCAGCAGAACAACCGGGACTAGCGGGAGCGAGCAGTACTTC. This chain joins TRBV6-1 and TRBJ2-7; 14 bases align to TRBD2. CDR1 is MNHNS, CDR2 SASEGT, per germline. The V segment lost 6 bases and the J segment 6 bases; nucleotides outside the gene matches: 7. CDR3 length equals 15 residues.

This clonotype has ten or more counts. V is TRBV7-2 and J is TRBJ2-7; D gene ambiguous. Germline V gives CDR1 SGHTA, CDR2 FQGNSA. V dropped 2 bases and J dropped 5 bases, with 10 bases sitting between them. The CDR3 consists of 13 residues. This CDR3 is CASSLSRQNEQYF. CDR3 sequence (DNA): TGTGCCAGCAGCTTATCTCGGCAGAACGAGCAGTACTTC.

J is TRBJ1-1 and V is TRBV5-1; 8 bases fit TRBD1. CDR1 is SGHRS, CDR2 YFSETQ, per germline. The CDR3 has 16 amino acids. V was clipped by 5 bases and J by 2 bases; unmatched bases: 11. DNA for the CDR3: TGCGCCAGCAGACAATCCGGGACAGGAGTCAACACTGAAGCTTTCTTT. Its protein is CASRQSGTGVNTEAFF.

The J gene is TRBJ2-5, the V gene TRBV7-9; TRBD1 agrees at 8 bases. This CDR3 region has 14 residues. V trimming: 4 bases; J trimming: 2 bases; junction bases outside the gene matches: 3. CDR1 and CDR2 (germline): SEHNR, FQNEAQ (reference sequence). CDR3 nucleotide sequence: TGTGCCAGCAGCTCCGGACAGGGTCAAGAGACCCAGTACTTC. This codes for CASSSGQGQETQYF.

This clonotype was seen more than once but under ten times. Here the CDR3 DNA reads TGTGCCACCCAGGGATCTAATGAAAAACTGTTTTTT. Its protein is CATQGSNEKLFF. This chain connects TRBV10-3 to TRBJ1-4; tentative D call: TRBD1 (5 bases). The CDR3 spans 12 residues. Trimming removed 10 bases at V and 3 bases at J, with 9 bases between. Germline CDR1 reads ENHRY; CDR2 reads SYGVKD.

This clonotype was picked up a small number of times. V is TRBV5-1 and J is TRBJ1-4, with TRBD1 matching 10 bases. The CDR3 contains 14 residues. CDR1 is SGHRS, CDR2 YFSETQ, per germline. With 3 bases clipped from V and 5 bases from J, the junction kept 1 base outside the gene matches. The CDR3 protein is CASSSDRGNEKLFF. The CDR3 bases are TGCGCCAGCAGCTCGGACAGGGGGAATGAAAAACTGTTTTTT.

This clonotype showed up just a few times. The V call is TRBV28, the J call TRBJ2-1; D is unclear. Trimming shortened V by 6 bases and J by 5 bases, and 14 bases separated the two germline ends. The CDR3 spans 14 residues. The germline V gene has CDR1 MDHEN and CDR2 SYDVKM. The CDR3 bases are TGTGCCAGCAGCTCCCCGGGTCCAAACAATGAGCAGTTCTTC. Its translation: CASSSPGPNNEQFF.

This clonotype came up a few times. The CDR3 coding sequence is TGCAGCGTGGTCAGGCTGGCGATCTATGGGTACAATGAGCAGTTCTTC. Translated: CSVVRLAIYGYNEQFF. The chain uses TRBV29-1 and TRBJ2-1; D is unclear. Per germline, CDR1 SQVTM and CDR2 ANQGSEA. This CDR3 has 16 amino acids. Trimming took off 6 bases at V and 4 bases at J, with 22 bases between the two ends.

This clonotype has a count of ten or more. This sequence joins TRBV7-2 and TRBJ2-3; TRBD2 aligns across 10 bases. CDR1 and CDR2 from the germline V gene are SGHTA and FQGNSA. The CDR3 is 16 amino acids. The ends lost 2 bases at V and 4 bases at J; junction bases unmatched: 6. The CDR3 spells CASSLSLAGVSDTQYF. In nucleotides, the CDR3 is TGTGCCAGCAGCTTATCTCTAGCGGGAGTATCAGATACGCAGTATTTT.

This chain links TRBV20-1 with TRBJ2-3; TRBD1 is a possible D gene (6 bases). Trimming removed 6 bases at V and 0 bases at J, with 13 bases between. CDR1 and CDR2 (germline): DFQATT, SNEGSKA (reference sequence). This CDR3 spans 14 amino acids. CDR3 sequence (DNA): TGCAGTGCCCCCGCAGGGGCGAGCACAGATACGCAGTATTTT. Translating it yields CSAPAGASTDTQYF.

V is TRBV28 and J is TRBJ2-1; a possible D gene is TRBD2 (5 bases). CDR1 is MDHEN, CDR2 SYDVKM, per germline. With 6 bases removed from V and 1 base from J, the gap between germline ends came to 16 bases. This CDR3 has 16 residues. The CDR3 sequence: CASSPPGSLSYNEQFF. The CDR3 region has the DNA TGTGCCAGCAGCCCGCCGGGGAGTTTATCCTACAATGAGCAGTTCTTC.

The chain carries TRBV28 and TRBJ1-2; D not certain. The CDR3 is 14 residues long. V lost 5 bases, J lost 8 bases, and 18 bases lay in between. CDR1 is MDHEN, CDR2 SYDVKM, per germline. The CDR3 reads CASSPWRRLQGYTF. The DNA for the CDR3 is TGTGCCAGCAGTCCCTGGAGGAGGCTCCAGGGCTACACCTTC.